The next 8 T cell receptor beta chains were all read from a single sample in a study of T cell repertoires in ileal Crohn's disease. Using immunoSEQ multiplex PCR, the repertoire was profiled, and TCRdb retains in-frame clones only, with some absent. The sample shows about 8,400 clones, about 96% of them seen only once. The sample comprised ileal tissue. The receptor set was obtained from an adult with Crohn's disease.

The rearrangement links TRBV5-1 to TRBJ2-7, with 7 positions matching TRBD1. The germline V gene has CDR1 SGHRS and CDR2 YFSETQ. CDR3 size: 15 residues. Trimming cost V 3 bases and J 2 bases; bases outside gene matches: 8. CDR3 sequence (DNA): TGCGCCAGCAGCTGGGAGCCCGGGACAGCCTACGAGCAGTACTTC. This codes for CASSWEPGTAYEQYF.

The chain couples TRBV6-6 to TRBJ2-1, with 10 bases identical to TRBD1. The ends lost 7 bases at V and 7 bases at J; junction bases unmatched: 10. CDR3 length equals 15 residues. Germline-derived CDR1 and CDR2 are MNHNY and SVGAGI (reference sequence). CDR3 sequence reads: CASKDRGSLANEQFF. The DNA of the CDR3 is TGTGCCAGCAAGGACAGGGGGTCCTTAGCTAATGAGCAGTTCTTC.

The rearrangement joins TRBV15 to TRBJ2-3, with 8 bases matching TRBD2. The junction had 6 bases not matched to a gene; V was cut back by 4 bases and J by 6 bases. The CDR3 is made up of 14 amino acids. Germline assignment: CDR1 LNHNV and CDR2 YYDKDF (reference sequence). The CDR3 loop is CATSTRGAGDTQYF. CDR3 bases: TGTGCCACCAGCACGCGGGGGGCGGGTGATACGCAGTATTTT.

The chain employs TRBV5-1 and TRBJ2-3; 9 bases align to TRBD2. The CDR3 consists of 16 residues. The J segment lost 3 bases and the V segment lost 0 bases, leaving 5 bases of the junction unmatched. Germline lookup yields CDR1 SGHRS and CDR2 YFSETQ. CDR3 sequence: CASSLGGSGGTDTQYF. The CDR3 coding sequence is TGCGCCAGCAGCTTGGGTGGTAGCGGGGGAACAGATACGCAGTATTTT.

The chain employs TRBV16 and TRBJ1-6; unclear D gene. Germline CDR1 reads KGHSY; CDR2 reads FQNENV. This CDR3 has 13 residues. The germline V and J ends were trimmed by 5 bases and 11 bases, with 13 bases remaining between them. The CDR3 sequence is CASSLREATPLHF. The CDR3 DNA follows: TGTGCCAGCAGCTTGAGGGAGGCGACACCCCTCCACTTT.

V gene TRBV5-1 combines with J gene TRBJ1-2, with D possibly TRBD1 on 5 matching bases. From germline, CDR1 is SGHRS and CDR2 YFSETQ. Deletions cut 0 bases from V and 4 bases from J, with 13 bases between. This CDR3 is 15 amino acids long. CDR3 coding DNA: TGCGCCAGCAGCTTGGCCCAGGGTATGCCCTATGGCTACACCTTC. This translates into CASSLAQGMPYGYTF.

This clone has just one count. This chain connects TRBV11-2 to TRBJ1-5; D remains ambiguous. Germline CDR1 SGHAT, CDR2 FQNNGV. Trimming stripped 2 bases from V and 2 bases from J, with 4 bases between. This CDR3 is 13 amino acids long. CDR3 protein: CASSLQGNQPQHF. CDR3 nucleotides: TGTGCCAGCAGCTTACAGGGCAATCAGCCCCAGCATTTT.

This chain connects TRBV6-5 to TRBJ1-2; no firm D call. This CDR3 contains 13 residues. Germline assignment: CDR1 MNHEY and CDR2 SVGAGI. The V end lost 6 bases, the J end lost 4 bases, and 12 bases lay between the germline ends. CDR3 bases: TGTGCCAGCAGATCCGGGATTTCCTATGGCTACACCTTC. It specifies CASRSGISYGYTF.